This T cell receptor beta chain was recovered during a study of blood T cell repertoires in COVID-19. Whole-study context: PBMCs, B-cell-depleted T cells, or T cells provided the cDNA or gDNA that made up the material.

Profiling relied on immunoSEQ multiplex PCR, and the TCRdb table lists in-frame clones only, not all of them. The sample comprises 72,000 or so clones, around nine tenths of which are singletons, and under 15% rests with the top ten. This clone was seen just once. This clonotype was obtained from a woman in her sixties or seventies with acute or convalescent COVID-19. The sequenced sample was peripheral blood.

The CDR3 reads CASSVDRGGNEKLFF. CDR3 bases: TGCGCCAGCAGCGTGGACAGGGGAGGTAATGAAAAACTGTTTTTT. This chain uses TRBV5-1 with TRBJ1-4; TRBD1 aligns across 9 bases. The CDR3 has 15 residues. V shed 4 bases and J 4 bases; nucleotides not matched to a gene: 5. Germline V gives CDR1 SGHRS, CDR2 YFSETQ.